This record looks at one TCR beta chain sequence and its context. The antigen remains unidentified. CDR1 is MDHEN, CDR2 SYDVKM, per germline. The CDR3 runs 10 residues. The V end was cut by 11 bases, the J end by 3 bases, with 8 bases between. This sample was included in a study of human thymus T cells. Study outcomes and limitations: Related research found strongly overlapping thymic repertoires in unrelated individuals. V and J genes seemed to be used with bias in thymic and blood repertoires.

Some clones are missing from TCRdb's copy, which holds only in-frame ones; the method was immunoSEQ multiplex PCR. Here the sample spans roughly 86,000 clones, roughly 96% being singletons. Resected material from corrective heart surgery provided the thymus tissue analysed. Corrective surgery for congenital heart defects was being performed on the healthy Finnish infants who were the donors. The specimen sequenced was thymus tissue. The chain couples TRBV28 to TRBJ2-7, with D hard to call. This receptor was obtained from a boy in the first two years of life with a congenital heart defect but otherwise immunologically healthy. This CDR3 reads CAELHYEQYF. CDR3 in DNA: TGTGCCGAATTACACTACGAGCAGTACTTC.